Listed below are T cell receptor beta chains from one sample, sequenced in a study of shared T cell receptors in the human thymus. Only in-frame clones appear in the TCRdb table, and some are missing; sequencing was by immunoSEQ multiplex PCR. The table shows about 500,000 clones, with 78% occurring only once. The data also belong to a second study, concerning human thymus T cells.

The specimen sequenced was thymocytes. Receptor source: a boy in the first two years of life with a congenital heart defect. The CDR3 runs from the conserved cysteine through the conserved F or W. The D gene is left open where the match is weak. Clone size is stated in some rows and not others, as once, few, many or a class when expanded.

>16|.|TRBJ2-3|.|TRBV30
CAWSVLGGQLTDTQYF
TGTGCCTGGAGTGTACTGGGGGGACAGCTAACAGATACGCAGTATTTT
>20|TRBD1|TRBJ2-6|.|TRBV4-2
CASSPSGTEPGPSGANVLTF
TGTGCCAGCAGCCCTTCCGGGACAGAACCTGGGCCATCTGGGGCCAACGTCCTGACTTTC
>18|TRBD2|TRBJ2-4|.|TRBV11-2
CASSLAGGLRSPKNIQYF
TGTGCCAGCAGCTTAGCGGGAGGGCTGAGAAGTCCCAAAAACATTCAGTACTTC
>19|TRBD2|TRBJ2-1|.|TRBV4-3
CASSQDLWREGHSYNEQFF
TGCGCCAGCAGCCAAGATCTTTGGCGGGAGGGCCACAGCTACAATGAGCAGTTCTTC
>17|TRBD1|TRBJ2-6|.|TRBV27
CASSWGTGSSGANVLTF
TGTGCCAGCAGTTGGGGGACAGGGAGCTCTGGGGCCAACGTCCTGACTTTC
>14|TRBD2|TRBJ2-7|once|TRBV30
CAWSVRHTSGREYF
TGTGCCTGGAGTGTACGCCATACTAGCGGGAGAGAGTACTTC
>17|TRBD2|TRBJ2-1|.|TRBV19
CASSIEGAGSSYNEQFF
TGTGCCAGTAGTATAGAGGGAGCGGGAAGCTCCTACAATGAGCAGTTCTTC
>13|TRBD2|TRBJ2-1|.|TRBV18
CASSPLAGVEQFF
TGTGCCAGCTCGCCACTAGCGGGAGTTGAGCAGTTCTTC
>12|.|TRBJ2-4|.|TRBV28
CASSPRGNIQYF
TGTGCCAGCAGCCCCCGCGGAAACATTCAGTACTTC
>14|TRBD1|TRBJ1-1|.|TRBV5-6
CASSLLGQDTEAFF
TGTGCCAGCAGCTTGCTGGGACAGGACACTGAAGCTTTCTTT
>19|TRBD1|TRBJ2-7|.|TRBV4-3
CASSRKRVCRDRLSYEQYF
TGCGCCAGCAGCCGGAAGAGGGTATGCCGGGACAGGCTATCCTACGAGCAGTACTTC
>18|.|TRBJ2-6|.|TRBV18
CASSPPSRGDSGANVLTF
TGTGCCAGCTCACCACCGTCCAGGGGGGACTCTGGGGCCAACGTCCTGACTTTC
>15|.|TRBJ2-7|.|TRBV25-1
CASSESGTGDYEQYF
TGTGCCAGCAGTGAATCGGGGACGGGGGACTACGAGCAGTACTTC
>11|.|TRBJ1-1|.|TRBV2
CAIVGDTEAFF
TGTGCCATCGTCGGGGACACTGAAGCTTTCTTT
>16|TRBD2|TRBJ2-5|.|TRBV28
CASSPPPLAGFGEQYF
TGTGCCAGCAGTCCTCCCCCCCTAGCGGGATTTGGTGAGCAGTACTTC
>13|.|TRBJ1-1|.|TRBV5-1
CASSLGRNTEAFF
TGCGCCAGCAGCTTGGGTAGGAACACTGAAGCTTTCTTT
>14|TRBD2|TRBJ2-7|.|TRBV7-6
CASSLGEGDHEQYF
TGTGCCAGCAGCTTAGGGGAGGGAGACCACGAGCAGTACTTC
>17|.|TRBJ2-3|.|TRBV4-3
CASSYRRHRRHTDTQYF
TGCGCCAGCAGCTATAGACGGCATCGGCGGCACACAGATACGCAGTATTTT
>14|TRBD1|TRBJ2-7|.|TRBV27
CASGPRGQGYEQYF
TGTGCCAGCGGTCCACGGGGACAGGGCTACGAGCAGTACTTC
>19|TRBD2|TRBJ2-1|once|TRBV7-8
CASSFGLAGGYGSYNEQFF
TGTGCCAGCAGCTTCGGACTAGCGGGAGGGTATGGGTCCTACAATGAGCAGTTCTTC
>18|TRBD2|TRBJ2-3|.|TRBV4-1
CASSVRTSGRAVTDTQYF
TGCGCCAGCAGCGTCCGGACTAGCGGGAGGGCCGTGACAGATACGCAGTATTTT